This T cell receptor (beta chain) was sequenced in a study of Ad26.COV2.S vaccination and SARS-CoV-2 variants. Notes on the study in general: Responses of spike-specific T cells (both CD8+ and CD4+) reportedly showed substantial breadth after vaccination. Vaccine and placebo groups showed comparable non-spike TCR breadth. Overall T cell responses may have been underestimated by the analyses of TCR breadth and depth. Those who received the vaccine showed greater spike-specific TCR breadth than those given placebo.

Generated by immunoSEQ multiplex PCR, the TCRdb table keeps only in-frame clones and is missing some. Among just over 350,000 clones, roughly nine tenths were seen once, and the ten largest hold around 4%. Of note for this clone: Its specificity is not known.

The ends were cut back, 7 bases at V and 1 base at J, with 14 bases in the middle. CDR1 is SGDLS, CDR2 YYNGEE, per germline. The CDR3 length is 14 residues. J is TRBJ1-1 and V is TRBV9, with D possibly matching TRBD1 (5 bases). The clonotype was recovered from a human donor who had recovered from COVID-19. Specimen: peripheral blood, collected after recovery from COVID-19. CDR3 loop: CASSRWTPNTEAFF. The CDR3 nucleotides are TGTGCCAGCTCCCGGTGGACACCGAACACTGAAGCTTTCTTT.